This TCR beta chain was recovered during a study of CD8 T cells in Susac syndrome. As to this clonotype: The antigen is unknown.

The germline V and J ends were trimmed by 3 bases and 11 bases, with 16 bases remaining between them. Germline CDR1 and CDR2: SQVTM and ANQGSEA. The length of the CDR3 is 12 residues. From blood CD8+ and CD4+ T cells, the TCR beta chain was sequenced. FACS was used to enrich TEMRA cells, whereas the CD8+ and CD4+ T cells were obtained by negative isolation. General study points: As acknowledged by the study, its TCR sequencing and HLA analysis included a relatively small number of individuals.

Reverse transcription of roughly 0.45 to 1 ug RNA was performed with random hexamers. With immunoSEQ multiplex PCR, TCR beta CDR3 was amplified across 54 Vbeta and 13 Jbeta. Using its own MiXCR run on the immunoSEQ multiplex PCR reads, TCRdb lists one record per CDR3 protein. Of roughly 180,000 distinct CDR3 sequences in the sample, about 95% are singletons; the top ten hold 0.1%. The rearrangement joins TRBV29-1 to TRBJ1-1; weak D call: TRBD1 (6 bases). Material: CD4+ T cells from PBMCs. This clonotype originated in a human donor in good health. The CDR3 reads CSVDGRGADAFF. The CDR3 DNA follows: TGCAGCGTTGATGGCAGGGGTGCGGATGCTTTCTTT.